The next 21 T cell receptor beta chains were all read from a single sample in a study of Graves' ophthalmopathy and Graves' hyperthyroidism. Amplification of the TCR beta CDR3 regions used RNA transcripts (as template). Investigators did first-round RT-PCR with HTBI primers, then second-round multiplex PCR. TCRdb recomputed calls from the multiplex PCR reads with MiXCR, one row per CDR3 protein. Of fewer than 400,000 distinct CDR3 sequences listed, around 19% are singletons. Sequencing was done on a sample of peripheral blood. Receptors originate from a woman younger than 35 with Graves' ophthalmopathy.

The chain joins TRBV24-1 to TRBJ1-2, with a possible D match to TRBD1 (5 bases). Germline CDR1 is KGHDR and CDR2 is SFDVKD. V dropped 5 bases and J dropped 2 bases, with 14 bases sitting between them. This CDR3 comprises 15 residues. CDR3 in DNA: TGTGCCACCAGTGGCGGGGACGCAGCCAACTATGGCTACACCTTC. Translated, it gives CATSGGDAANYGYTF.

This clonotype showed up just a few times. The CDR3 loop reads CASQGTSSYEQYF. Written as DNA, the CDR3 is TGTGCCAGCCAGGGTACTTCGTCCTACGAGCAGTACTTC. This chain links TRBV6-5 with TRBJ2-7, with D perhaps matching TRBD1 (5 bases). The CDR3 sequence is 13 residues long. CDR1 is MNHEY, CDR2 SVGAGI, per germline. V was pared by 8 bases and J by 1 base, with 12 bases between.

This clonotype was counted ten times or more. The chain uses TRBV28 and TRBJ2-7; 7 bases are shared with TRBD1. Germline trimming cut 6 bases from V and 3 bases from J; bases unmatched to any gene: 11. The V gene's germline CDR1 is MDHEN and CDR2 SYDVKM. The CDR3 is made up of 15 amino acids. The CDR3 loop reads CASSTPRTGDYEQYF. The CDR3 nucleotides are TGTGCCAGCAGCACCCCCCGGACAGGTGACTACGAGCAGTACTTC.

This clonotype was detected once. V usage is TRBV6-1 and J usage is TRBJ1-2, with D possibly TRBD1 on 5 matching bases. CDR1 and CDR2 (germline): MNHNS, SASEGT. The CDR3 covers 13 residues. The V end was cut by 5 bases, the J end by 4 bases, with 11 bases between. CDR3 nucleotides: TGTGCCAGCAGTAAGGGGTTCAGCTATGGCTACACCTTC. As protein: CASSKGFSYGYTF.

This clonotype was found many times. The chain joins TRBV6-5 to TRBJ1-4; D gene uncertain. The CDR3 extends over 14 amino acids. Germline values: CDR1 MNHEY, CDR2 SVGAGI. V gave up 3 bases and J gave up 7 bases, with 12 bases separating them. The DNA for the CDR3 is TGTGCCAGCAGTTATAGCCCGGGCGGTGAAAAACTGTTTTTT. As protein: CASSYSPGGEKLFF.

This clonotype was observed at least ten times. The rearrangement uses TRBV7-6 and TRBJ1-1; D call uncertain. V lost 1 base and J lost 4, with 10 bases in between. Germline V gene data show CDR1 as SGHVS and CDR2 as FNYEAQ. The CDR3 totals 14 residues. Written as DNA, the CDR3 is TGTGCCAGCAGCTTAGGGGGTTCAATCACTGAAGCTTTCTTT. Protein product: CASSLGGSITEAFF.

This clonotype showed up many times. CDR3 nucleotides: TGTGCCGGCGGGTTGACCATGAACACTGAAGCTTTCTTT. Translating gives CAGGLTMNTEAFF. The rearrangement joins TRBV6-1 to TRBJ1-1; D unclear. Germline CDR1 reads MNHNS; CDR2 reads SASEGT. The length of the CDR3 is 13 residues. Trimming shortened V by 11 bases and J by 0 bases, and 13 bases separated the two germline ends.

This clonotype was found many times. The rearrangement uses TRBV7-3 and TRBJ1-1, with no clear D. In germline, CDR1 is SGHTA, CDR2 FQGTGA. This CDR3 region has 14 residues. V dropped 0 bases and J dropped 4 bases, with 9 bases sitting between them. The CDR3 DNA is TGTGCCAGCAGCTTAACGTCTGAGAGCACTGAAGCTTTCTTT. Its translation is CASSLTSESTEAFF.

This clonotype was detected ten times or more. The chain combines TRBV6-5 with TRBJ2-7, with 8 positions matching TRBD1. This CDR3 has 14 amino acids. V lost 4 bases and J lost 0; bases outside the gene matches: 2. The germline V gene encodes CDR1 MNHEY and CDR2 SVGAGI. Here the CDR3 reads CASSSDRASYEQYF. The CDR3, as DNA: TGTGCCAGCAGTTCGGACAGGGCCTCCTACGAGCAGTACTTC.

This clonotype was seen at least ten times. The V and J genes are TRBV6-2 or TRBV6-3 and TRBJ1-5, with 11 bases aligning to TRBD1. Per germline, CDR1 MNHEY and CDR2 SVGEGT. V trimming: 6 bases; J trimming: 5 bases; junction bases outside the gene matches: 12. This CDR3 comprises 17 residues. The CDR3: CASRRGPGQGVYQPQHF. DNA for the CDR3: TGTGCCAGCAGAAGGGGTCCGGGACAGGGGGTCTATCAGCCCCAGCATTTT.

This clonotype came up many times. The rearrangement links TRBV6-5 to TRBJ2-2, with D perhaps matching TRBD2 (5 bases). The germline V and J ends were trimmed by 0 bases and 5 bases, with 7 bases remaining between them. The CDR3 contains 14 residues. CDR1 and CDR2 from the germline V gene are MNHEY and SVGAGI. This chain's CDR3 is CASSYSRGTGELFF. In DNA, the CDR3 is TGTGCCAGCAGTTACTCGAGAGGGACCGGGGAGCTGTTTTTT.

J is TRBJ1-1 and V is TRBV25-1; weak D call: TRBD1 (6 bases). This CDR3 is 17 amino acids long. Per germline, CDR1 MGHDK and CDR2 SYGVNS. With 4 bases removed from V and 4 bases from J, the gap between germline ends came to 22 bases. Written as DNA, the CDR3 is TGTGCCAGCAGTGCCCCGGGACACCTGGGTGGGGGCACTGAAGCTTTCTTT. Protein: CASSAPGHLGGGTEAFF.

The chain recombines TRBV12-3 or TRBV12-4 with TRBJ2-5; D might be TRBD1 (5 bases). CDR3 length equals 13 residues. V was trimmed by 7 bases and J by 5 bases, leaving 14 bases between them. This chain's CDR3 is CASTGQSGETQYF. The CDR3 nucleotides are TGTGCCAGCACCGGACAATCTGGGGAGACCCAGTACTTC.

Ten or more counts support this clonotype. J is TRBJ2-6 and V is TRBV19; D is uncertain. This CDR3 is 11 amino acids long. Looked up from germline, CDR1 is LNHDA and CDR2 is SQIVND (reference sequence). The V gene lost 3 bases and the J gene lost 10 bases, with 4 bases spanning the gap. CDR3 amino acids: CASSISNVLTF. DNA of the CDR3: TGTGCCAGTAGTATCTCGAACGTCCTGACTTTC.

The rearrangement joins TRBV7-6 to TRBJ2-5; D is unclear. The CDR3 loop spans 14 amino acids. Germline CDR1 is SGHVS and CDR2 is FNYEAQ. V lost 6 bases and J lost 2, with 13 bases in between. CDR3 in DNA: TGTGCCAGCAGTCCCCCCCTTGGGCAAGAGACCCAGTACTTC. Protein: CASSPPLGQETQYF.

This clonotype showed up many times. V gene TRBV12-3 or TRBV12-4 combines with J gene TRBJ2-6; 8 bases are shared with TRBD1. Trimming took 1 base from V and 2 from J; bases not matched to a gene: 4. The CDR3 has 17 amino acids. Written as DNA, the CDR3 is TGTGCCAGCAGTTTAGGGCAGGGGGCGCCTGGGGCCAACGTCCTGACTTTC. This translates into CASSLGQGAPGANVLTF.

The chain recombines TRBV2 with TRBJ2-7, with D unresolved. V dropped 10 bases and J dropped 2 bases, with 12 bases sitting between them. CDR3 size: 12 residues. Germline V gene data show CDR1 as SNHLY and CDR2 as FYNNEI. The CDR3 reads CATKSNPYEQYF. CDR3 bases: TGTGCCACCAAATCTAATCCCTACGAGCAGTACTTC.

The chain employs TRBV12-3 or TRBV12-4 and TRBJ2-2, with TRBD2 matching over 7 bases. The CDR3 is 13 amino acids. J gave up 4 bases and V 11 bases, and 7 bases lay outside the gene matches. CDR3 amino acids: CAGCREGTGELFF. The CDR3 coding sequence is TGTGCCGGGTGTAGGGAGGGCACCGGGGAGCTGTTTTTT.

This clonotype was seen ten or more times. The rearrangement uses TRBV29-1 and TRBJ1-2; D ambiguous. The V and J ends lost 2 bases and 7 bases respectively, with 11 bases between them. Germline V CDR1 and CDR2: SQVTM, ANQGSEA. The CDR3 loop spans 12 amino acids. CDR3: CSVELAIFGYTF. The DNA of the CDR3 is TGCAGCGTTGAACTGGCTATATTTGGCTACACCTTC.

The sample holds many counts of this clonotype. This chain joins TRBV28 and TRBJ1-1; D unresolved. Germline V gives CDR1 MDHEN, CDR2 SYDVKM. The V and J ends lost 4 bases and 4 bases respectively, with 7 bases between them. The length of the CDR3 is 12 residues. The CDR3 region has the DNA TGTGCCAGCAGTTACCTTAGCACTGAAGCTTTCTTT. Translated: CASSYLSTEAFF.

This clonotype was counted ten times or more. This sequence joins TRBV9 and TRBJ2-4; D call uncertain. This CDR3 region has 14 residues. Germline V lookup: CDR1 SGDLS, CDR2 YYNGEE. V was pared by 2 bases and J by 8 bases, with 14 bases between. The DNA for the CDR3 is TGTGCCAGCAGCGTCTTAGGACGGTCCGACATTCAGTACTTC. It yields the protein CASSVLGRSDIQYF.